The next 16 T cell receptor beta chains were all read from a single sample in a study of CD8 T cells in Susac syndrome. Reverse transcription of about 0.45 to 1 ug RNA was carried out with random hexamers. From the immunoSEQ multiplex PCR reads, TCRdb called clonotypes with MiXCR, one entry per CDR3 protein. Counted here are around 180,000 distinct CDR3 sequences, approximately 96% occurring once; the ten biggest clones make up about 0.093%. Sequencing was performed on CD4+ T cells from PBMCs. The receptors derive from a human donor with multiple sclerosis.

This chain uses TRBV7-9 with TRBJ2-6; weak D call: TRBD2 (5 bases). With 5 bases removed from V and 0 bases from J, the gap between germline ends came to 11 bases. CDR1 and CDR2 from the germline V gene are SEHNR and FQNEAQ (reference sequence). The CDR3 has 16 amino acids. The DNA for the CDR3 is TGTGCCAGCAGCCAACCGGGGAGCTCTGGGGCCAACGTCCTGACTTTC. Its protein is CASSQPGSSGANVLTF. The variable domain in full, with the rest retrieved from reference TRBV7-9 and TRBJ2-6, is DTGVSQNPRHKITKRGQNVTFRCDPISEHNRLYWYRQTLGQGPEFLTYFQNEAQLEKSRLLSDRFSAERPKGSFSTLEIQRTEQGDSAMYLCASSQPGSSGANVLTFGAGSRLTVL.

The J gene is TRBJ1-6, the V gene TRBV30; D is uncertain. From germline, CDR1 is GTSNPN and CDR2 SVGIG (reference sequence). The length of the CDR3 is 15 residues. The V and J ends lost 0 bases and 7 bases respectively, with 13 bases between them. Written as DNA, the CDR3 is TGTGCCTGGAGTGTAAACGGCCAGCCGAATTCACCCCTCCACTTT. Its protein product is CAWSVNGQPNSPLHF.

The CDR3 nucleotides are TGTGCCAGCAGGTTCGGAGTGGTCGAGACCCAGTACTTC. Translation: CASRFGVVETQYF. The V and J genes are TRBV7-8 and TRBJ2-5; no firm D call. V lost 6 bases to trimming and J lost 5 bases, with 13 bases between them. Germline CDR1 and CDR2: SGHVS and FQNEAQ. CDR3 length equals 13 residues.

This chain joins TRBV7-2 and TRBJ1-2, with TRBD1 identical over 8 bases. Looked up from germline, CDR1 is SGHTA and CDR2 is FQGNSA. This CDR3 region has 13 residues. V was pared by 2 bases and J by 7 bases, with 3 bases of the junction left unmatched. CDR3 nucleotide sequence: TGTGCCAGCAGCTTACAGGGGGCGAGTGGCTACACCTTC. This encodes CASSLQGASGYTF.

The chain is built from TRBV18 and TRBJ1-3; D gene ambiguous. Per the germline V gene, CDR1 is KGHSH and CDR2 is LQKENI. The CDR3 is made up of 13 amino acids. The V end lost 1 base, the J end lost 0 bases, and 1 base lay between the germline ends. CDR3: CASSPLSGNTIYF. For the CDR3, the DNA is TGTGCCAGCTCACCACTCTCTGGAAACACCATATATTTT.

The V and J genes are TRBV30 and TRBJ2-3, with D possibly being TRBD1 (6 bases). Germline loops: CDR1 GTSNPN, CDR2 SVGIG (reference sequence). This CDR3 is 16 amino acids long. Trimming cost V 0 bases and J 3 bases, with 16 bases left between them. The CDR3 DNA follows: TGTGCCTGGAGTGTACCAGGGGTTATTGGGACAGATACGCAGTATTTT. This sequence encodes CAWSVPGVIGTDTQYF.

The genes are TRBV29-1 and TRBJ2-7; 7 bases agree with TRBD1. This CDR3 is built from 15 residues. V lost 4 bases to trimming and J lost 3 bases; unmatched junction nucleotides: 12. Germline-derived CDR1 and CDR2 are SQVTM and ANQGSEA. DNA of the CDR3: TGCAGCGTTGGGGCCTACAGGGGTGAAGGCTACGAGCAGTACTTC. Translated, it gives CSVGAYRGEGYEQYF.

The V and J genes are TRBV4-2 and TRBJ2-4, with 7 bases that match TRBD1. The germline V gene encodes CDR1 LGHNA and CDR2 YNFKEQ. V lost 0 bases and J lost 4; bases outside the gene matches: 6. There are 16 residues in the CDR3. CDR3 sequence: CASSQDGGQTKNIQYF. The DNA for the CDR3 is TGTGCCAGCAGCCAAGATGGGGGACAGACGAAAAACATTCAGTACTTC.

The rearrangement uses TRBV12-3 or TRBV12-4 and TRBJ2-5; D tentatively fits TRBD1 or TRBD2 (7 bases each). The CDR3 runs to 14 residues. Trimming pared 5 bases from V and 1 base from J, leaving 11 bases between. CDR3 bases: TGTGCCAGCAGTCGGGGGGACAGCCAAGAGACCCAGTACTTC. Its translation is CASSRGDSQETQYF.

The V gene is TRBV3-1, the J gene TRBJ2-6; possible D gene TRBD1, 6 bases. Germline V CDR1 and CDR2: LGHDT, YNNKEL (reference sequence). The V and J ends lost 8 bases and 2 bases respectively, with 16 bases between them. The length of the CDR3 is 16 residues. The CDR3 sequence is CASDQQGTTGANVLTF. The CDR3 nucleotides read TGTGCCAGCGACCAACAGGGAACTACTGGGGCCAACGTCCTGACTTTC.

V and J are TRBV7-9 and TRBJ2-5; D perhaps matches TRBD1 (6 bases). This CDR3 is 18 amino acids long. The germline CDR1 and CDR2 sequences are SEHNR and FQNEAQ (reference sequence). Trimming cost V 4 bases and J 3 bases, with 24 bases left between them. The CDR3 DNA reads TGTGCCAGCAGCTCCACCCCCTGGACAGAGATGGAAAAAGAGACCCAGTACTTC. Translating gives CASSSTPWTEMEKETQYF.

This chain uses TRBV5-1 with TRBJ2-7, with 7 bases fitting TRBD2. After removal of 4 bases from V and 1 base from J, the junction contained 8 bases not matched to a gene. Germline V gene data show CDR1 as SGHRS and CDR2 as YFSETQ. This CDR3 is built from 15 residues. CDR3 sequence (DNA): TGCGCCAGCAGCGCGGGGGACGGATGGTCCTACGAGCAGTACTTC. Translated: CASSAGDGWSYEQYF.

The table lists this clonotype with a count of one. The chain joins TRBV3-1 to TRBJ2-7; D unresolved. Germline assignment: CDR1 LGHDT and CDR2 YNNKEL (reference sequence). The V gene lost 1 base and the J gene lost 0 bases, with 10 bases spanning the gap. CDR3 length equals 15 residues. In DNA form, the CDR3 reads TGTGCCAGCAGCCAAGCTAAGGTGAGCTCCTACGAGCAGTACTTC. Amino acid sequence: CASSQAKVSSYEQYF.

The chain has TRBV20-1 and TRBJ2-7; D possibly corresponds to TRBD2 (6 bases). The V and J ends lost 5 bases and 3 bases respectively, with 17 bases between them. Germline V gene lookup returns CDR1 DFQATT and CDR2 SNEGSKA (reference sequence). The CDR3 covers 14 residues. CDR3 protein: CSAFTRDWYYEQYF. In nucleotides, the CDR3 is TGCAGTGCTTTCACCCGGGACTGGTACTACGAGCAGTACTTC.

This clonotype showed up just once. The chain combines TRBV12-3 or TRBV12-4 with TRBJ1-2; TRBD1 agrees at 7 bases. Trimming removed 6 bases from V and 4 bases from J; junction bases left unmatched: 5. The CDR3 has 13 residues. For the CDR3, the DNA is TGTGCCAGCAGCTCTAACAGGGGCTATGGCTACACCTTC. Translated, it gives CASSSNRGYGYTF.

The genes are TRBV15 and TRBJ2-3, with TRBD2 identical over 8 bases. Germline assignment: CDR1 LNHNV and CDR2 YYDKDF (reference sequence). The CDR3 is 16 residues long. The V segment lost 0 bases and the J segment 3 bases; nucleotides outside the gene matches: 5. The CDR3 DNA reads as TGTGCCACCAGCAGAGATGCGGCGGGGGGAACAGATACGCAGTATTTT. This encodes CATSRDAAGGTDTQYF.